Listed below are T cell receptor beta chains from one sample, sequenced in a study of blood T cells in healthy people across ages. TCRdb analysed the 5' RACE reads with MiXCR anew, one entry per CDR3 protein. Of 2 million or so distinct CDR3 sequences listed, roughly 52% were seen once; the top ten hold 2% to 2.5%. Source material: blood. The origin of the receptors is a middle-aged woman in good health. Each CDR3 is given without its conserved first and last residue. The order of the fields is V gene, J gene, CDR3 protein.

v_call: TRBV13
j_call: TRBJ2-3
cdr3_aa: ASSSGLVDTDTQY

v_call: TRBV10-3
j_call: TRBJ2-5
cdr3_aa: ATSRSSPAQETQY

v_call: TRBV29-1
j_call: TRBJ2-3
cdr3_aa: SVRGLAGITDTQY

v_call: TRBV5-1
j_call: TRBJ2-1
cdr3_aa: ASSLEGQGFYNEQF

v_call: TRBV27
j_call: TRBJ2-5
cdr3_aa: ASSLWPVRGETQY

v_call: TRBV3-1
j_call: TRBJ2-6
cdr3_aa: ASSQPEGTAGANVLT

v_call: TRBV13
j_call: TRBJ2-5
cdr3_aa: ASSPTSGGTQETQY

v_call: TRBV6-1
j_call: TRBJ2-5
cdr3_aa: ASSPGTGGNQETQY

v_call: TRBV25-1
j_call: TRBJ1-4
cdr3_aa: ASSEYIPGGRDEKLF

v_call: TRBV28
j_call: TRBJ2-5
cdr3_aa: ASSPTSGGPLQETQY

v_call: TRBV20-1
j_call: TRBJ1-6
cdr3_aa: SARVDSSYNSPLH

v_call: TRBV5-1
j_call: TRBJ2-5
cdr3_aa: ASSPSGAYQETQY

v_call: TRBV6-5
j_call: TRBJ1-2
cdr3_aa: ASSYGALDGYGYT

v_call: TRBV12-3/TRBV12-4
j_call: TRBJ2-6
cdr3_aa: ASSPGAGGTNVLT

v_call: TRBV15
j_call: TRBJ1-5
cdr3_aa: ATSRVEQTGHQPQH

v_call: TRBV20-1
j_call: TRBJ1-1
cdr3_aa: SSRGPKKGGAF

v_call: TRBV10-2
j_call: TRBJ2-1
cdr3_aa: ASSEHGLAGVLSYNEQF

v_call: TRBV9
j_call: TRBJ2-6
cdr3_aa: ASSVAGTVTISGANVLT

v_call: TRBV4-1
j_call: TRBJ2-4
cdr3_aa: ASSQDAAVY

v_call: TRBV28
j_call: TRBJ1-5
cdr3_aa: ASSVAGQGNQPQH

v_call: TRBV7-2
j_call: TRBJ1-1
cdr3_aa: ASSLVTTNTEAF

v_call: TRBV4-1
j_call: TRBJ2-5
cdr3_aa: ASSQEGAKKETRY

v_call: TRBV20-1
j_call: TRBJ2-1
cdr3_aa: SARSLDSYNEQF

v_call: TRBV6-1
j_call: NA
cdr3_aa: AAGATSYEQY

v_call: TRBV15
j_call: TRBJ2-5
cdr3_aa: ATSRTIAGETQY

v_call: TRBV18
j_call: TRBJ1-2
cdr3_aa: ASSPAGFGYGYT

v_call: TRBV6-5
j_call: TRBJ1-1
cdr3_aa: ASSYSGLRRTEAF

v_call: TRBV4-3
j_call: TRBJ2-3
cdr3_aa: ASSQGTSRADTQY

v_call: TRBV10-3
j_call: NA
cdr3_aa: AISESGRAKTQY

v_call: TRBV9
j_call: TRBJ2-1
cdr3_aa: ASSVDGFGNEQF

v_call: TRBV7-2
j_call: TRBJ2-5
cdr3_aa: ASSLDPRSTQY

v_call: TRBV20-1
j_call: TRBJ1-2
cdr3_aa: SARANYGYT

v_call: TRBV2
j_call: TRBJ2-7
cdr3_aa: ASSRDGTTYEQY

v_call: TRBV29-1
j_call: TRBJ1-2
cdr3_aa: SVGQGKSGYGYT

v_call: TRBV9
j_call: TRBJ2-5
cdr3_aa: ASSPTPGPQETQY

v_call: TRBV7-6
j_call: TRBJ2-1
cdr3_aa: ASSSRAAGASEQF

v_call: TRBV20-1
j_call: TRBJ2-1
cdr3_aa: SAPGVSRGLEGQIDYNEQF